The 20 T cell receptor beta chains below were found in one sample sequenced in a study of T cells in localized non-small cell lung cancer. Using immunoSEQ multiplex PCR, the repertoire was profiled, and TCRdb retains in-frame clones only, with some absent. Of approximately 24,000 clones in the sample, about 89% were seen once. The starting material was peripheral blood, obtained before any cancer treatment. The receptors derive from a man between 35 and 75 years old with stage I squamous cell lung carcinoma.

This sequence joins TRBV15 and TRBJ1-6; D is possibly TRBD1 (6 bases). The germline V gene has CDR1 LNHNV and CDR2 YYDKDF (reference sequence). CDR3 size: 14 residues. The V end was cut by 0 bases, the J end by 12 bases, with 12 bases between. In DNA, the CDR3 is TGTGCCACCAGCAGAGATCGGGGGCCACAACCCCTCCACTTT. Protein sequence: CATSRDRGPQPLHF.

The CDR3 nucleotides read TGTGCCAGCAGTGGGGGAAGCATTAGCTCCTACGAGCAGTACTTC. Amino acid sequence: CASSGGSISSYEQYF. The gene calls are TRBV2 and TRBJ2-7; D gene ambiguous. V was shortened by 4 bases and J by 0 bases, with 13 bases between the two germline ends. The CDR3 has 15 amino acids. Germline V lookup: CDR1 SNHLY, CDR2 FYNNEI. The full variable domain, rest sourced from reference TRBV2 and TRBJ2-7, is EPEVTQTPSHQVTQMGQEVILRCVPISNHLYFYWYRQILGQKVEFLVSFYNNEISEKSEIFDDQFSVERPDGSNFTLKIRSTKLEDSAMYFCASSGGSISSYEQYFGPGTRLTVT.

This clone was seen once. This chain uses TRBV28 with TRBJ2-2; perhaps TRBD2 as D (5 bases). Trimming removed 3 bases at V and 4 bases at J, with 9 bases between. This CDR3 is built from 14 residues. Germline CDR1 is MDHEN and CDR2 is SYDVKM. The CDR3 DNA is TGTGCCAGCAGTTTGTTGGGGAGCACCGGGGAGCTGTTTTTT. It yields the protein CASSLLGSTGELFF.

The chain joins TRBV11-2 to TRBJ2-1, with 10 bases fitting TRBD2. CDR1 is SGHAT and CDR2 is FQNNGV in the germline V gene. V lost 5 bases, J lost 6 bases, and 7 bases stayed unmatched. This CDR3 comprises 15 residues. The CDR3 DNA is TGTGCCAGCAGCCCACGAATAGCGGGGGGCAATGAGCAGTTCTTC. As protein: CASSPRIAGGNEQFF. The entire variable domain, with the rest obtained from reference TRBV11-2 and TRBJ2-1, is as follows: EAGVAQSPRYKIIEKRQSVAFWCNPISGHATLYWYQQILGQGPKLLIQFQNNGVVDDSQLPKDRFSAERLKGVDSTLKIQPAKLEDSAVYLCASSPRIAGGNEQFFGPGTRLTVL.

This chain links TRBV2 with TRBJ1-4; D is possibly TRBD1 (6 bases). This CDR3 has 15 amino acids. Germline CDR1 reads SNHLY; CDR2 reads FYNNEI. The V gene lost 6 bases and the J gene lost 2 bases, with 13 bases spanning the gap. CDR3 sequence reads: CASRVTGFTNEKLFF. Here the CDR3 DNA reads TGTGCCAGCAGGGTTACAGGGTTCACTAATGAAAAACTGTTTTTT.

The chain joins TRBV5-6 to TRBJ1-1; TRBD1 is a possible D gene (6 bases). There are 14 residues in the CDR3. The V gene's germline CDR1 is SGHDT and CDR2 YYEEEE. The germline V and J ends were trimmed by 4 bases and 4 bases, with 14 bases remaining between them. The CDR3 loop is CASSPGVVGTEAFF. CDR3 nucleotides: TGTGCCAGCAGCCCAGGGGTGGTAGGCACTGAAGCTTTCTTT.

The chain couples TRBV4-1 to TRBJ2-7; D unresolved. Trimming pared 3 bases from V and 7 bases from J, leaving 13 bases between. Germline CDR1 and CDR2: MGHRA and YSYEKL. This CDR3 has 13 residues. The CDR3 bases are TGCGCCAGCAGCCAGGACCTTTTGCTAGAGCAGTACTTC. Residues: CASSQDLLLEQYF.

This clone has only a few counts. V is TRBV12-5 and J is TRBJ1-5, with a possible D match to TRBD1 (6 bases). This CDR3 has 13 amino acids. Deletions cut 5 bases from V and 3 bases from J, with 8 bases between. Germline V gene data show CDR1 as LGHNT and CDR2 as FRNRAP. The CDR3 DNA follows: TGTGCTAGTGGTACAGGGACCAATCAGCCCCAGCATTTT. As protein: CASGTGTNQPQHF.

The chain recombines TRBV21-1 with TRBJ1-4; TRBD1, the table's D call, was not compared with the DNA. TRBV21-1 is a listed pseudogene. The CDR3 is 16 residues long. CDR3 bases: TGTGCCAGCAGCACTATCCACCTCGGACAGAGGGAAAAACTGTTTTTT. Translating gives CASSTIHLGQREKLFF.

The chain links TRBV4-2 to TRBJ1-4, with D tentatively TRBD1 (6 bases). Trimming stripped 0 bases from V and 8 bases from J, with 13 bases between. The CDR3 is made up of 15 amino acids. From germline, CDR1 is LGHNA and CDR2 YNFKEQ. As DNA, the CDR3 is TGTGCCAGCAGCCAAGAACCCCAGGGGCGAGAAAAACTGTTTTTT. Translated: CASSQEPQGREKLFF.

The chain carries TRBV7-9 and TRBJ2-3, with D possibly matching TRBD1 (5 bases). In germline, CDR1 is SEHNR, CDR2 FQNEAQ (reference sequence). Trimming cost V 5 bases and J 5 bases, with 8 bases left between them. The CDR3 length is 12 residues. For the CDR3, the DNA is TGTGCCAGCAGCCAAAGGGGAGATACGCAGTATTTT. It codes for CASSQRGDTQYF. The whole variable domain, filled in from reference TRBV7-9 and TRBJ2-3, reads DTGVSQNPRHKITKRGQNVTFRCDPISEHNRLYWYRQTLGQGPEFLTYFQNEAQLEKSRLLSDRFSAERPKGSFSTLEIQRTEQGDSAMYLCASSQRGDTQYFGPGTRLTVL.

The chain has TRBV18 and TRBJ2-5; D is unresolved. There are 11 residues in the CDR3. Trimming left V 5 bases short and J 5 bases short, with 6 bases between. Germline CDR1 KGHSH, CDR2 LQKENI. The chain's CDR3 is CASSEWETQYF. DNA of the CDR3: TGTGCCAGCTCAGAATGGGAGACCCAGTACTTC.

This CDR3 is CASSLSSGGDTQYF. The CDR3 nucleotides read TGTGCCAGCAGTTTGAGTAGCGGTGGAGATACGCAGTATTTT. This chain links TRBV28 with TRBJ2-3, with D possibly being TRBD2 (6 bases). V dropped 3 bases and J dropped 5 bases, with 12 bases sitting between them. The V gene's germline CDR1 is MDHEN and CDR2 SYDVKM. The CDR3 covers 14 residues.

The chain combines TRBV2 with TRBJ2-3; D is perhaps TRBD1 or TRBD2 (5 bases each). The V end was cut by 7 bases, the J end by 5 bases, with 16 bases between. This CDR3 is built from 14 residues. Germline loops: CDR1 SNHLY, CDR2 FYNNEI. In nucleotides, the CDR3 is TGTGCCAGCAAGGGGCCAAACGAGGGAGATACGCAGTATTTT. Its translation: CASKGPNEGDTQYF.

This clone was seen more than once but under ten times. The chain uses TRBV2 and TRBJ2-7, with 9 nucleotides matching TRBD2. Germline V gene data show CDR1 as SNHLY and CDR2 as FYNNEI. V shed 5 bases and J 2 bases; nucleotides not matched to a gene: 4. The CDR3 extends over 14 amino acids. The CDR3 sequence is CASSLAGTTYEQYF. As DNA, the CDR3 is TGTGCCAGCAGTCTAGCGGGAACAACCTACGAGCAGTACTTC.

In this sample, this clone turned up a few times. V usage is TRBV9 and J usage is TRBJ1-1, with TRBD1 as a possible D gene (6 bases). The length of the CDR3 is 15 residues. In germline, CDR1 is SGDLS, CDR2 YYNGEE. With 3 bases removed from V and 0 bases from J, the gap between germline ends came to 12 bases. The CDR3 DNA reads TGTGCCAGCAGCGCGTCAGGGGTCTTGAACACTGAAGCTTTCTTT. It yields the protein CASSASGVLNTEAFF. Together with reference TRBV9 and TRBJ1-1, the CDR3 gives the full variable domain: DSGVTQTPKHLITATGQRVTLRCSPRSGDLSVYWYQQSLDQGLQFLIQYYNGEERAKGNILERFSAQQFPDLHSELNLSSLELGDSALYFCASSASGVLNTEAFFGQGTRLTVV.

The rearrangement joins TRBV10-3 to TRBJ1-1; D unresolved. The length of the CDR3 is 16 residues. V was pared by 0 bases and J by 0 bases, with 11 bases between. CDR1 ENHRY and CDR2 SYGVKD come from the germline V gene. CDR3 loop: CAISESGRNLNTEAFF. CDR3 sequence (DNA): TGTGCCATCAGTGAGTCGGGTAGGAACTTGAACACTGAAGCTTTCTTT.

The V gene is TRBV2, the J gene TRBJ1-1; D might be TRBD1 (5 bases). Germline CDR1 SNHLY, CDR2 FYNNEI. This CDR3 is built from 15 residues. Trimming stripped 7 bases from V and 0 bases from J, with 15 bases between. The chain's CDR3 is CASTPGLTMNTEAFF. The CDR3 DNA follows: TGTGCCAGCACTCCGGGGCTTACCATGAACACTGAAGCTTTCTTT.

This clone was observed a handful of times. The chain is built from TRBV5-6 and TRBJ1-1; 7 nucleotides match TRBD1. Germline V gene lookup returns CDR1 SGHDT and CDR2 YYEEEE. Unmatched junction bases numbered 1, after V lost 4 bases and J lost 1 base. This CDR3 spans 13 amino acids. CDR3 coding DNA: TGTGCCAGCAGCAGGGACAGGAACACTGAAGCTTTCTTT. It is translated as CASSRDRNTEAFF.

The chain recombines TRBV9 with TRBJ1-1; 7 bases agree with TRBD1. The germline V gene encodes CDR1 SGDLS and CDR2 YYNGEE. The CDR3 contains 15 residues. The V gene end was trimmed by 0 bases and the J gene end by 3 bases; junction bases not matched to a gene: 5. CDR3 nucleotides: TGTGCCAGCAGCGTAGCCCCGACAGGGTACACTGAAGCTTTCTTT. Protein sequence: CASSVAPTGYTEAFF.